These 6 T cell receptor beta chains originate from one sample sequenced in a study of CD8+ T cells in alopecia areata. RNA was isolated and reverse transcribed to cDNA, the sequencing template. Profiling relied on immunoSEQ multiplex PCR, and the TCRdb table lists in-frame clones only, not all of them. This sample has approximately 200,000 clones, with less than 45% found just once. As to treatment: oral pan-JAK inhibitor, 5-10 mg twice daily. The input for sequencing was CD4+ T cells sorted from blood, taken at approximately week 36, from a patient treated with tofacitinib. The source is a human donor with alopecia areata.

The chain combines TRBV28 with TRBJ1-2; D is uncertain. V dropped 8 bases and J dropped 3 bases, with 13 bases sitting between them. The length of the CDR3 is 13 residues. Per germline, CDR1 MDHEN and CDR2 SYDVKM. The CDR3: CASFAQRHYGYTF. CDR3 bases: TGTGCCAGCTTCGCACAAAGGCACTATGGCTACACCTTC.

The J gene is TRBJ2-5, the V gene TRBV30, with unresolved D. V lost 3 bases and J 3 bases, leaving 5 bases between the germline ends. CDR1 is GTSNPN, CDR2 SVGIG, per germline (reference sequence). CDR3 length: 11 residues. CDR3 DNA: TGTGCCTGGAGACGGGAAGAGACCCAGTACTTC. It codes for CAWRREETQYF.

This clone has just one count. J is TRBJ2-7 and V is TRBV5-4; D possibly corresponds to TRBD2 (6 bases). Trimming removed 4 bases from V and 1 base from J, with 15 bases in between. This CDR3 contains 15 residues. Germline assignment: CDR1 SGHNT and CDR2 YYREEE (reference sequence). The CDR3 here is CASSLGGDPSYEQYF. The DNA for the CDR3 is TGTGCCAGCAGCCTGGGCGGGGATCCATCCTACGAGCAGTACTTC.

The rearrangement joins TRBV7-6 to TRBJ2-3, with D unclear. This CDR3 has 14 residues. Trimming left V 5 bases short and J 6 bases short, with 15 bases between. Germline-derived CDR1 and CDR2 are SGHVS and FNYEAQ. The CDR3, as DNA: TGTGCCAGCAGCGCCCGGACCTTCAGGGATACGCAGTATTTT. Amino acid sequence: CASSARTFRDTQYF. The variable domain in full, with the rest retrieved from reference TRBV7-6 and TRBJ2-3, is GAGVSQSPRYKVTKRGQDVALRCDPISGHVSLYWYRQALGQGPEFLTYFNYEAQQDKSGLPNDRFSAERPEGSISTLTIQRTEQRDSAMYRCASSARTFRDTQYFGPGTRLTVL.

The chain uses TRBV7-8 and TRBJ1-2; TRBD1 matches at 7 bases. CDR1 and CDR2 (germline): SGHVS, FQNEAQ. Losses at the gene ends were 5 bases for V and 5 bases for J; bases not matched to a gene: 17. The CDR3 covers 17 residues. In DNA, the CDR3 is TGTGCCAGCAGCCCCGAAAGACAGGGACCCCTTGATTATGGCTACACCTTC. This gives the protein CASSPERQGPLDYGYTF.

In this sample, this clone turned up a few times. The chain uses TRBV10-3 and TRBJ1-1; D uncertain. CDR1 and CDR2 (germline): ENHRY, SYGVKD. The CDR3 contains 13 residues. Trimming cost V 4 bases and J 5 bases, with 11 bases left between them. The CDR3 sequence is CAISGPLRTEAFF. DNA for the CDR3: TGTGCCATCAGTGGACCGCTGCGGACTGAAGCTTTCTTT.